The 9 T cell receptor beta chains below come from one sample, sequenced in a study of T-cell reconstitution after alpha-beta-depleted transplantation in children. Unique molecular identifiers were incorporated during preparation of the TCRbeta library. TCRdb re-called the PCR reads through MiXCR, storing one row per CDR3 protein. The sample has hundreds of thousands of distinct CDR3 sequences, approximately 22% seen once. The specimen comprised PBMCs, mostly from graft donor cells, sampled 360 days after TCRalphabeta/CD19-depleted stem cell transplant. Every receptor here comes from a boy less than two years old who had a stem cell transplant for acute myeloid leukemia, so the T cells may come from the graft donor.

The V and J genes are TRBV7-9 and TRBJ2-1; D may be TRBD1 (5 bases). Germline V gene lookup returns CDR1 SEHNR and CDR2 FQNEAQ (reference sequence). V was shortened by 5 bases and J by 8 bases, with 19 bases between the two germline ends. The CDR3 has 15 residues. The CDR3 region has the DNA TGTGCCAGCAGCCCCCAGGGAAGGGATAGGGATGAGCAGTTCTTC. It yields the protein CASSPQGRDRDEQFF.

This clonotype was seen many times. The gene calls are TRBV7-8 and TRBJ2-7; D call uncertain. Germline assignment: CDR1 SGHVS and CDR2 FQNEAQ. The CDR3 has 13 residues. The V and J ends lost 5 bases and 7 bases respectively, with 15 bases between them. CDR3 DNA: TGTGCCAGCAGCCACTTCGCGCAGCTAGAGCAGTACGTC. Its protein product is CASSHFAQLEQYV.

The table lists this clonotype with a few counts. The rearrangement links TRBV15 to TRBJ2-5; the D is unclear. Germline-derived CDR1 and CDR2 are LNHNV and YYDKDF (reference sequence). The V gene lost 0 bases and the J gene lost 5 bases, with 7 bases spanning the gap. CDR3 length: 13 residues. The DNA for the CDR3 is TGTGCCACCAGCAGAGACGGGTTGGAGACCCAGTACTTC. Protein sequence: CATSRDGLETQYF.

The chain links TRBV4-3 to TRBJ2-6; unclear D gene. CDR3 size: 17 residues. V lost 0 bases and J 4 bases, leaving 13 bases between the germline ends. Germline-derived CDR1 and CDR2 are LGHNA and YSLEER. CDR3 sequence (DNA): TGCGCCAGCAGCCAAGATCTGAGGTCGTCCGGGGCCAACGTCCTGACTTTC. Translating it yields CASSQDLRSSGANVLTF.

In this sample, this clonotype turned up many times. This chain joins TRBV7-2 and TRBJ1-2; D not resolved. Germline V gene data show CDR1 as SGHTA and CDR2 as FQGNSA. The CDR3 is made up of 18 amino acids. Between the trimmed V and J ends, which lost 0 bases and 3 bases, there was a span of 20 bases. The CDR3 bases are TGTGCCAGCAGCTTAGCGCCGCCGACTATCACAGCTGACTATGGCTACACCTTC. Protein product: CASSLAPPTITADYGYTF. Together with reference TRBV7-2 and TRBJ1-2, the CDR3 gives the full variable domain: GAGVSQSPSNKVTEKGKDVELRCDPISGHTALYWYRQSLGQGLEFLIYFQGNSAPDKSGLPSDRFSAERTGGSVSTLTIQRTQQEDSAVYLCASSLAPPTITADYGYTFGSGTRLTVV.

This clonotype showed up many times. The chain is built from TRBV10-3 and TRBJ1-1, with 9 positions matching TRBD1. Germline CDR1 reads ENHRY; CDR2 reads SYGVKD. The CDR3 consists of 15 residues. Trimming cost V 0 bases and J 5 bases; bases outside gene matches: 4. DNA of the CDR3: TGTGCCATCAGTGAGTCGGGGACAGGGCTGACTGAAGCTTTCTTT. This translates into CAISESGTGLTEAFF.

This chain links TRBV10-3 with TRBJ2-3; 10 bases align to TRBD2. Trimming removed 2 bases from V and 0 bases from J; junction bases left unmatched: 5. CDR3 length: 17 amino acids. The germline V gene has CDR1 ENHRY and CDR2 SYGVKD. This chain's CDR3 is CAISEGPAGGSTDTQYF. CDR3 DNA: TGTGCCATCAGTGAGGGGCCAGCGGGGGGGAGCACAGATACGCAGTATTTT.

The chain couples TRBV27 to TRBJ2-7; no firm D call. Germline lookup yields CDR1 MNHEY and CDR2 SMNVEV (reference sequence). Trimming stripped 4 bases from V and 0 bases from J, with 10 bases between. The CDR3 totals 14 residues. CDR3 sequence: CASSWTASSYEQYV. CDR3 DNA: TGTGCCAGCAGTTGGACGGCGAGCTCCTACGAGCAGTACGTC.

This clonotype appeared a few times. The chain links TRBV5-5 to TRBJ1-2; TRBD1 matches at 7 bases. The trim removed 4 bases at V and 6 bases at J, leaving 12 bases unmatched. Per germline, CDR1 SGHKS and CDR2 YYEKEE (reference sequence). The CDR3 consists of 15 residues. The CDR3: CASSPGSGTEHGYTF. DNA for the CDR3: TGTGCCAGCAGCCCCGGTTCCGGGACAGAACATGGCTACACCTTC.